The 8 T cell receptor beta chains below come from one sample, sequenced in a study of T-cell memory formation after mild COVID-19. TCRdb reanalysed the 5' RACE reads using MiXCR and keeps one entry per CDR3 protein. The profile shows 470,000 or so distinct CDR3 sequences, 20% of them singletons. The sample comprised PBMCs or a T cell subset sorted from them (not recorded which). These receptors came from an adult woman who had mild COVID-19 (a few samples of this study predate the infection). Cell type and time point are not known.

Many counts were recorded for this clonotype. V and J are TRBV5-1 and TRBJ2-7, with 7 bases matching TRBD2. The CDR3 spans 15 residues. After removal of 2 bases from V and 6 bases from J, the junction contained 11 bases not matched to a gene. Germline V CDR1 and CDR2: SGHRS, YFSETQ. CDR3 loop: CASSLMSQAGVEQYF. CDR3 nucleotide sequence: TGCGCCAGCAGCTTAATGTCACAGGCGGGGGTCGAGCAGTACTTC.

The CDR3 bases are TGTGCCAGCAGCCAAGAGGGAGCAGGGCCCTACACCTTC. The encoded protein is CASSQEGAGPYTF. The chain recombines TRBV3-1 with TRBJ1-2, with a tentative D call TRBD1 (5 bases). The CDR3 runs to 13 residues. Trimming shortened V by 0 bases and J by 10 bases, and 12 bases separated the two germline ends. The germline CDR1 and CDR2 sequences are LGHDT and YNNKEL (reference sequence).

This clonotype has just a few counts. This chain uses TRBV7-8 with TRBJ2-5, with 10 nucleotides matching TRBD1. Per the germline V gene, CDR1 is SGHVS and CDR2 is FQNEAQ. V shed 2 bases and J 2 bases; nucleotides not matched to a gene: 2. The CDR3 has 15 residues. Here the CDR3 reads CASSLRDRGQETQYF. CDR3 DNA: TGTGCCAGCAGCTTACGGGACAGGGGACAAGAGACCCAGTACTTC.

This clonotype was observed a few times. The chain is built from TRBV5-1 and TRBJ1-1; possibly TRBD1 for D (5 bases). The CDR3 contains 14 residues. V lost 4 bases to trimming and J lost 1 base, with 11 bases between them. In germline, CDR1 is SGHRS, CDR2 YFSETQ. DNA for the CDR3: TGCGCCAGCAGCCTCGGGGCCCAGAACACTGAAGCTTTCTTT. It encodes CASSLGAQNTEAFF.

The chain carries TRBV4-3 and TRBJ2-7, with 8 bases fitting TRBD2. The CDR3 is 15 amino acids. After removal of 4 bases from V and 3 bases from J, the junction contained 8 bases not matched to a gene. The germline V gene has CDR1 LGHNA and CDR2 YSLEER. The CDR3, as DNA: TGCGCCAGCAGCCCAGGACCGGGGGGGTACTACGAGCAGTACTTC. Translating it yields CASSPGPGGYYEQYF.

There are a few counts of this clonotype. The CDR3 sequence: CASSFGGNNEQFF. The CDR3 nucleotides read TGTGCCAGCAGTTTCGGGGGAAACAATGAGCAGTTCTTC. This chain connects TRBV12-3 or TRBV12-4 to TRBJ2-1; tentatively, D is TRBD2 (6 bases). V lost 3 bases, J lost 5 bases, and 8 bases lay in between. This CDR3 has 13 amino acids.

The sample holds a few counts of this clonotype. The chain links TRBV12-3 or TRBV12-4 to TRBJ1-5, with TRBD1 matching 9 bases. The CDR3 totals 14 residues. V lost 2 bases to trimming and J lost 7 bases; unmatched junction nucleotides: 3. In nucleotides, the CDR3 is TGTGCCAGCAGTTTATCTGGACAGGGGCAGCCCCAGCATTTT. Translating gives CASSLSGQGQPQHF.

This clonotype showed up just a few times. The V call is TRBV9, the J call TRBJ1-2; D gene uncertain. The CDR3 totals 15 residues. Germline V gives CDR1 SGDLS, CDR2 YYNGEE. V gave up 1 base and J gave up 4 bases, with 14 bases separating them. The CDR3 is CASSVPGLGTYGYTF. In DNA form, the CDR3 reads TGTGCCAGCAGCGTACCAGGTTTGGGCACCTATGGCTACACCTTC.